Listed below are T cell receptor beta chains from one sample, sequenced in a study of T cells in Graves' hyperthyroidism and ophthalmopathy. TCRdb recomputed calls from the multiplex PCR reads with MiXCR, one row per CDR3 protein. This sample yields a few hundred thousand distinct CDR3 sequences, of which approximately 15% are seen a single time; less than 25% belongs to the top ten. Sequenced: blood. The origin of the receptors is a man younger than 40 with Graves' hyperthyroidism that later progressed to Graves' ophthalmopathy. Each CDR3 is given with its conserved first and last residue. A D gene is named only where the DNA matches it firmly. Clone size, where shown, is once, few, many, or a class for clones that have expanded.

D gene: -
clone size: -
V gene: TRBV11-2
CDR3 length: 15
J gene: TRBJ2-6
CDR3 DNA: TGTGCCAGCAGCTTAGGGACAGTTGGGGCCAACGTCCTGACTTTC
CDR3 protein: CASSLGTVGANVLTF

D gene: -
clone size: few
V gene: TRBV7-9
CDR3 length: 14
J gene: TRBJ2-7
CDR3 DNA: TGTGCCAGCAGCTTCGCACAGGGCAAGAGCGAGCAGTACTTC
CDR3 protein: CASSFAQGKSEQYF

D gene: TRBD2
clone size: -
V gene: TRBV20-1
CDR3 length: 15
J gene: TRBJ2-1
CDR3 DNA: TGCAGTGCTAGAGGAGGACTAGCGGGATCGAGCGAGCAGTTCTTC
CDR3 protein: CSARGGLAGSSEQFF

D gene: -
clone size: many
V gene: TRBV20-1
CDR3 length: 14
J gene: TRBJ1-6
CDR3 DNA: TGCAGTGCTAGAGTGGGGGGGGGGACCCGCGCCCTCCACTTT
CDR3 protein: CSARVGGGTRALHF

D gene: -
clone size: few
V gene: TRBV24-1
CDR3 length: 12
J gene: TRBJ1-2
CDR3 DNA: TGTGCCACCAGTGAGGGGGGGTACGGCTACACCTTC
CDR3 protein: CATSEGGYGYTF

D gene: TRBD1
clone size: many
V gene: TRBV7-2
CDR3 length: 15
J gene: TRBJ2-7
CDR3 DNA: TGTGCCAGCAGCTACACCGGGACAGCGGCCTACGAGCAGTACTTC
CDR3 protein: CASSYTGTAAYEQYF

D gene: TRBD2
clone size: many
V gene: TRBV2
CDR3 length: 17
J gene: TRBJ2-2
CDR3 DNA: TGTGCCAGCAACCCGGACGGCGGGGGGGTGAACACCGGGGAGCTGTTTTTT
CDR3 protein: CASNPDGGGVNTGELFF

D gene: TRBD2
clone size: many
V gene: TRBV2
CDR3 length: 15
J gene: TRBJ2-3
CDR3 DNA: TGTGCCAGCAAGCGGCGGGGGGGTAGCACAGATACGCAGTATTTT
CDR3 protein: CASKRRGGSTDTQYF

D gene: -
clone size: many
V gene: TRBV28
CDR3 length: 15
J gene: TRBJ1-2
CDR3 DNA: TGTGCCAGCAGCCCATTGGGGACGGGGAACTATGGCTACACCTTC
CDR3 protein: CASSPLGTGNYGYTF

D gene: TRBD2
clone size: -
V gene: TRBV12-5
CDR3 length: 13
J gene: TRBJ2-1
CDR3 DNA: TGTGCTAGTGGTTACCGGGGGGGCAATGAGCAGTTCTTC
CDR3 protein: CASGYRGGNEQFF

D gene: -
clone size: -
V gene: TRBV7-3
CDR3 length: 15
J gene: TRBJ2-3
CDR3 DNA: TGTGCCAGCAGCTTAAGGACAGCTAGCACAGATACGCAGTATTTT
CDR3 protein: CASSLRTASTDTQYF

D gene: -
clone size: -
V gene: TRBV6-1
CDR3 length: 16
J gene: TRBJ2-3
CDR3 DNA: TGTGCCAGCAGTGACGGCACTCGGGACAAAGTTGATACGCAGTATTTT
CDR3 protein: CASSDGTRDKVDTQYF

D gene: -
clone size: -
V gene: TRBV6-4
CDR3 length: 13
J gene: TRBJ2-5
CDR3 DNA: TGTGCCAGCAGTGACGGGGACCAAGAGACCCAGTACTTC
CDR3 protein: CASSDGDQETQYF

D gene: -
clone size: -
V gene: TRBV30
CDR3 length: 15
J gene: TRBJ2-5
CDR3 DNA: TGTGCCTGGAGTGTACTAATGGGGGTAGGGGAGACCCAGTACTTC
CDR3 protein: CAWSVLMGVGETQYF

D gene: TRBD2
clone size: many
V gene: TRBV28
CDR3 length: 14
J gene: TRBJ2-3
CDR3 DNA: TGTGCCAGCAGCCGAGCGGGGGGGCGGTATACGCAGTATTTT
CDR3 protein: CASSRAGGRYTQYF

D gene: -
clone size: many
V gene: TRBV3-1
CDR3 length: 14
J gene: TRBJ1-1
CDR3 DNA: TGTGCCAGCAGCCAGAAGGGTAGGGGATCAGTGGCTTTCTTT
CDR3 protein: CASSQKGRGSVAFF

D gene: TRBD2
clone size: -
V gene: TRBV3-1
CDR3 length: 19
J gene: TRBJ2-1
CDR3 DNA: TGTGCCAGCAGCCCTCTGGGTCCCACTAGCGGGGTAGTCTACAATGAGCAGTTCTTC
CDR3 protein: CASSPLGPTSGVVYNEQFF

D gene: TRBD2
clone size: few
V gene: TRBV7-6
CDR3 length: 19
J gene: TRBJ2-1
CDR3 DNA: TGTGCCAGCAGCTTAGTAGGTCGCGGTCGGTCCGGGGGGTACAATGAGCAGTTCTTC
CDR3 protein: CASSLVGRGRSGGYNEQFF

D gene: -
clone size: -
V gene: TRBV3-1
CDR3 length: 15
J gene: TRBJ2-7
CDR3 DNA: TGTGCCAGCAGCCAAGAGGGGGGTCCACCCTACGAGCAGTACTTC
CDR3 protein: CASSQEGGPPYEQYF

D gene: TRBD2
clone size: many
V gene: TRBV28
CDR3 length: 16
J gene: TRBJ2-3
CDR3 DNA: TGTGCCAGCAGTTCCCCCGGGGGGGACAGCACAGATACGCAGTATTTT
CDR3 protein: CASSSPGGDSTDTQYF

D gene: -
clone size: many
V gene: TRBV28
CDR3 length: 15
J gene: TRBJ1-1
CDR3 DNA: TGTGCCAGCAGTTCGGAGGGGTTCATGAACACTGAAGCTCTCTTT
CDR3 protein: CASSSEGFMNTEALF

D gene: TRBD2
clone size: many
V gene: TRBV7-9
CDR3 length: 16
J gene: TRBJ2-3
CDR3 DNA: TGTGCCAGCAGCCCGGGAGGAAGTAAGGGCACAGATACGCAGTATTTT
CDR3 protein: CASSPGGSKGTDTQYF

D gene: -
clone size: many
V gene: TRBV20-1
CDR3 length: 12
J gene: TRBJ1-1
CDR3 DNA: TGCAGTGCTAGTTACCGGGGGACTGAAGCTTTCTTT
CDR3 protein: CSASYRGTEAFF

D gene: -
clone size: many
V gene: TRBV28
CDR3 length: 14
J gene: TRBJ1-3
CDR3 DNA: TGTGCCAGCAGGTCCTCTAACTCTGGAAACACCATATATTTT
CDR3 protein: CASRSSNSGNTIYF

D gene: -
clone size: many
V gene: TRBV12-3/TRBV12-4
CDR3 length: 12
J gene: TRBJ2-7
CDR3 DNA: TGTGCCAGCAGTTTAACCCTTTACGAGCAGTACTTC
CDR3 protein: CASSLTLYEQYF

D gene: -
clone size: few
V gene: TRBV5-5
CDR3 length: 15
J gene: TRBJ1-2
CDR3 DNA: TGTGCCAGCAGCTTGAATATAGAAGTCGCCTATGGCTACACCTTC
CDR3 protein: CASSLNIEVAYGYTF

D gene: -
clone size: many
V gene: TRBV12-3/TRBV12-4
CDR3 length: 13
J gene: TRBJ1-2
CDR3 DNA: TGTGCCAGCAGGACTAACTTGGACTATGGCTACACCTTC
CDR3 protein: CASRTNLDYGYTF

D gene: -
clone size: many
V gene: TRBV27
CDR3 length: 16
J gene: TRBJ1-1
CDR3 DNA: TGTGCCAGCAGTTCTAGACGCGGACAGCTCTTCACTGAAGCTTTCTTT
CDR3 protein: CASSSRRGQLFTEAFF

D gene: TRBD1
clone size: few
V gene: TRBV9
CDR3 length: 13
J gene: TRBJ2-5
CDR3 DNA: TGTGCCAGCAGCGTAGAGGGTCAGGGGGCCTTGTACTTC
CDR3 protein: CASSVEGQGALYF

D gene: -
clone size: many
V gene: TRBV7-9
CDR3 length: 13
J gene: TRBJ1-1
CDR3 DNA: TGTGCCAGCAGCATGACAGGTAACACTGAAGCTTTCTTT
CDR3 protein: CASSMTGNTEAFF

D gene: TRBD2
clone size: -
V gene: TRBV20-1
CDR3 length: 16
J gene: TRBJ2-2
CDR3 DNA: TGCAGTGCTAGCGGCCCACTAGCGGGGGGGCCCGGGGAGCTGTTTTTT
CDR3 protein: CSASGPLAGGPGELFF

D gene: TRBD2
clone size: many
V gene: TRBV7-9
CDR3 length: 17
J gene: TRBJ2-1
CDR3 DNA: TGTGCCAGCAGCTCAGGACTAGCGGGGGGTCTACGGGTTGAGCAGTTCTTC
CDR3 protein: CASSSGLAGGLRVEQFF